This T cell receptor (beta chain) derives from a study of graft-versus-host responses after intestinal transplantation. In the study overall: Once they had received anti-thymocyte globulin induction, all recipients took tacrolimus and steroids for approximately three years. General study results and limits: Some patients had graft-donor T cell macrochimerism, and their allografts showed high graft-versus-host to host-versus-graft clonal ratios.

Some clones are missing from TCRdb's copy, which holds only in-frame ones; the method was immunoSEQ multiplex PCR. The sample includes roughly 90,000 clones, roughly nine tenths of them seen just once. Germline V lookup: CDR1 GTSNPN, CDR2 SVGIG (reference sequence). Unmatched junction bases numbered 3, after V lost 3 bases and J lost 5 bases. CDR3 size: 13 residues. In the case of this clone: Its specificity is unknown.

Sequenced here: unstimulated CD4+ T cells sorted from spleen or lymph node cells, sampled before transplant. The rearrangement links TRBV30 to TRBJ1-5, with 8 positions matching TRBD1. The sequence was obtained from a human donor who was the organ donor for an intestinal transplant. The CDR3 nucleotides are TGTGCCTGGAGCGACAGGGGAGATCAGCCCCAGCATTTT. Amino acid sequence: CAWSDRGDQPQHF.